These 29 T cell receptor beta chains were sequenced from one sample in a study of blood T cell repertoires in COVID-19. Profiled with immunoSEQ multiplex PCR; TCRdb holds only in-frame clones, not every one. The table shows nearly 110,000 clones, with about 89% occurring only once. The sample consisted of peripheral blood. The receptor source for this set is a woman between 25 and 40 years old with acute or convalescent COVID-19.

The chain links TRBV27 to TRBJ1-4, with 9 bases lining up with TRBD1. Germline trimming cut 1 base from V and 8 bases from J; bases unmatched to any gene: 2. Germline V gene data show CDR1 as MNHEY and CDR2 as SMNVEV (reference sequence). CDR3 length: 14 amino acids. The CDR3 is CASSLWTGEEKLFF. CDR3 DNA sequence: TGTGCCAGCAGTTTATGGACAGGGGAAGAAAAACTGTTTTTT.

The chain combines TRBV19 with TRBJ1-2; D is ambiguous. V was cut by 3 bases and J by 0 bases, with 8 bases left in between. Germline V gene lookup returns CDR1 LNHDA and CDR2 SQIVND (reference sequence). The CDR3 has 14 residues. The chain's CDR3 is CASSMAHSNYGYTF. CDR3 nucleotide sequence: TGTGCCAGTAGTATGGCTCATTCTAACTATGGCTACACCTTC.

The rearrangement joins TRBV5-4 to TRBJ2-1, with 7 bases that match TRBD2. The CDR3 sequence is 16 residues long. Germline V gene data show CDR1 as SGHNT and CDR2 as YYREEE (reference sequence). With 4 bases clipped from V and 9 bases from J, the junction kept 16 bases outside the gene matches. The CDR3 nucleotides are TGTGCCAGCAGCCGCTCCCTGGACTCTGGGAGGGGTGAGCAGTTCTTC. Encoded protein: CASSRSLDSGRGEQFF. Filled out from reference TRBV5-4 and TRBJ2-1, the complete variable domain reads ETGVTQSPTHLIKTRGQQVTLRCSSQSGHNTVSWYQQALGQGPQFIFQYYREEENGRGNFPPRFSGLQFPNYSSELNVNALELDDSALYLCASSRSLDSGRGEQFFGPGTRLTVL.

The J gene is TRBJ2-3, the V gene TRBV5-4; 7 positions match TRBD1. Germline V gene lookup returns CDR1 SGHNT and CDR2 YYREEE (reference sequence). The CDR3 runs to 17 residues. V shed 4 bases, J shed 0 bases, and the junction held 11 bases outside the gene matches. CDR3 sequence (DNA): TGTGCCAGCAGCAAACCCCCGGGACAGACTAGCACAGATACGCAGTATTTT. This codes for CASSKPPGQTSTDTQYF.

The rearrangement uses TRBV5-1 and TRBJ1-1; 9 bases match TRBD1. J was trimmed by 1 base and V by 4 bases; bases with no gene match: 8. Germline CDR1 is SGHRS and CDR2 is YFSETQ. The CDR3 is 16 residues long. As DNA, the CDR3 is TGCGCCAGCAGCCCGGTCCAGGGACAGGGGAACACTGAAGCTTTCTTT. This sequence encodes CASSPVQGQGNTEAFF.

This chain links TRBV7-3 with TRBJ1-6; no clear D. CDR1 and CDR2 from the germline V gene are SGHTA and FQGTGA. The ends were cut back, 3 bases at V and 7 bases at J, with 25 bases in the middle. The CDR3 runs to 19 residues. The CDR3 DNA reads as TGTGCCAGCAGCTTTCAAATAAGGACCCCCGGTGGGAGAAATTCACCCCTCCACTTT. It translates to CASSFQIRTPGGRNSPLHF.

The count of this clone is one. The V gene is TRBV15, the J gene TRBJ1-5, with TRBD1 matching 7 bases. The J segment lost 3 bases and the V segment lost 5 bases, leaving 7 bases of the junction unmatched. The CDR3 has 15 amino acids. CDR1 and CDR2 from the germline V gene are LNHNV and YYDKDF (reference sequence). CDR3 coding DNA: TGTGCCACCAGCCCAGATACAGGGGACAATCAGCCCCAGCATTTT. Protein: CATSPDTGDNQPQHF. The variable domain in full, completed from reference TRBV15 and TRBJ1-5, reads DAMVIQNPRYQVTQFGKPVTLSCSQTLNHNVMYWYQQKSSQAPKLLFHYYDKDFNNEADTPDNFQSRRPNTSFCFLDIRSPGLGDTAMYLCATSPDTGDNQPQHFGDGTRLSIL.

The chain carries TRBV30 and TRBJ1-3; D not resolved. Per germline, CDR1 GTSNPN and CDR2 SVGIG (reference sequence). V was pared by 5 bases and J by 0 bases, with 5 bases between. This CDR3 has 12 residues. The CDR3 nucleotides read TGTGCCTGGTCCTACTCTGGAAACACCATATATTTT. Residues: CAWSYSGNTIYF.

This sequence joins TRBV7-2 and TRBJ2-7, with D perhaps TRBD2 (5 bases). This CDR3 is built from 14 residues. V was pared by 1 base and J by 3 bases, with 10 bases between. Germline-derived CDR1 and CDR2 are SGHTA and FQGNSA. The CDR3 DNA is TGTGCCAGCAGCTTAGAGCTAGCTGTCTACGAGCAGTACTTC. It specifies CASSLELAVYEQYF.

The V and J genes are TRBV5-1 and TRBJ2-3; D is uncertain. Germline-derived CDR1 and CDR2 are SGHRS and YFSETQ. The CDR3 extends over 16 amino acids. With 2 bases removed from V and 3 bases from J, the gap between germline ends came to 16 bases. DNA for the CDR3: TGCGCCAGCAGCTTCAGAGTCCTAGGAAGTACAGATACGCAGTATTTT. This gives the protein CASSFRVLGSTDTQYF.

This clone turned up a few times. The rearrangement joins TRBV28 to TRBJ1-5, with D unclear. V gave up 4 bases and J gave up 8 bases, with 9 bases separating them. The CDR3 totals 12 residues. Germline CDR1 reads MDHEN; CDR2 reads SYDVKM. DNA of the CDR3: TGTGCCAGCAGTTCGACACTTGAGCCCCAGCATTTT. Encoded protein: CASSSTLEPQHF. Supplemented by reference TRBV28 and TRBJ1-5, the full variable domain reads DVKVTQSSRYLVKRTGEKVFLECVQDMDHENMFWYRQDPGLGLRLIYFSYDVKMKEKGDIPEGYSVSREKKERFSLILESASTNQTSMYLCASSSTLEPQHFGDGTRLSIL.

This chain joins TRBV30 and TRBJ1-2; D remains unclear. The CDR3 loop spans 12 amino acids. The germline V and J ends were trimmed by 1 base and 4 bases, with 7 bases remaining between them. CDR1 is GTSNPN and CDR2 is SVGIG in the germline V gene (reference sequence). The CDR3 region is CAWSGGGYGYTF. The CDR3 region has the DNA TGTGCCTGGAGTGGCGGAGGCTATGGCTACACCTTC.

This chain links TRBV27 with TRBJ2-2; 10 bases align to TRBD2. J was trimmed by 3 bases and V by 3 bases; bases with no gene match: 4. CDR1 MNHEY and CDR2 SMNVEV come from the germline V gene (reference sequence). CDR3 length equals 16 residues. CDR3 sequence (DNA): TGTGCCAGCAGTTTGGCTAGCGGGAGTTACACCGGGGAGCTGTTTTTT. Its protein is CASSLASGSYTGELFF.

CDR3 nucleotide sequence: TGTGCCAGCAGCCCTCTAATGGAGGGATACGAGCAGTACTTC. It specifies CASSPLMEGYEQYF. V is TRBV5-4 and J is TRBJ2-7; tentatively, D is TRBD2 (6 bases). Germline lookup yields CDR1 SGHNT and CDR2 YYREEE (reference sequence). Trimming stripped 4 bases from V and 4 bases from J, with 15 bases between. There are 14 residues in the CDR3.

The rearrangement uses TRBV4-3 and TRBJ2-1; tentative D call: TRBD2 (6 bases). The V and J ends lost 0 bases and 2 bases respectively, with 14 bases between them. The germline V gene has CDR1 LGHNA and CDR2 YSLEER. The CDR3 runs to 17 residues. The CDR3 coding sequence is TGCGCCAGCAGCCAAGATCCCGGCACTAGCCCCTACAATGAGCAGTTCTTC. Protein product: CASSQDPGTSPYNEQFF.

This clone appeared once. J is TRBJ1-1 and V is TRBV24-1; 10 bases align to TRBD1. The J segment lost 5 bases and the V segment lost 11 bases, leaving 7 bases of the junction unmatched. Germline-derived CDR1 and CDR2 are KGHDR and SFDVKD. CDR3 length equals 13 residues. CDR3 nucleotides: TGTGCCAGTTCGACAGGGGGCTTGACTGAAGCTTTCTTT. Residues: CASSTGGLTEAFF.

The rearrangement joins TRBV6-6 to TRBJ1-1, with D tentatively TRBD1 (6 bases). This CDR3 comprises 16 residues. Germline V gene data show CDR1 as MNHNY and CDR2 as SVGAGI (reference sequence). The V and J ends lost 2 bases and 1 base respectively, with 14 bases between them. CDR3 in amino acids: CASSYLGTRGNTEAFF. The CDR3 nucleotides read TGTGCCAGCAGTTACCTAGGGACACGGGGGAACACTGAAGCTTTCTTT.

The table lists this clone with a few counts. Here the CDR3 DNA reads TGTGCCAGCTCACCACCGAGTATAGAGACCCAGTACTTC. The encoded protein is CASSPPSIETQYF. This chain joins TRBV18 and TRBJ2-5; D is uncertain. The germline gives CDR1 KGHSH, CDR2 LQKENI. This CDR3 region has 13 residues. Trimming shortened V by 0 bases and J by 4 bases, and 6 bases separated the two germline ends.

This clone is a singleton in its sample. The chain carries TRBV7-8 and TRBJ1-4, with 8 bases aligning to TRBD1. The CDR3 totals 15 residues. V shed 6 bases and J 7 bases; nucleotides not matched to a gene: 10. Germline CDR1 SGHVS, CDR2 FQNEAQ. Written as DNA, the CDR3 is TGTGCCAGCAGGATAACCGGGACAGGTCCTGAAAAACTGTTTTTT. It is translated as CASRITGTGPEKLFF.

The V gene is TRBV9, the J gene TRBJ1-2; a possible D gene is TRBD1 (6 bases). Trimming left V 0 bases short and J 8 bases short, with 17 bases between. Germline-derived CDR1 and CDR2 are SGDLS and YYNGEE. The CDR3 contains 15 residues. CDR3 bases: TGTGCCAGCAGCGTAGATACAGGCTTAAGGGGGGGCTACACCTTC. Translation: CASSVDTGLRGGYTF.

The J gene is TRBJ1-2, the V gene TRBV24-1, with unresolved D. Germline CDR1 and CDR2: KGHDR and SFDVKD. The CDR3 contains 12 residues. Trimming removed 6 bases from V and 8 bases from J, with 12 bases in between. CDR3: CATSNSGLGYTF. The DNA for the CDR3 is TGTGCCACCAGTAATTCCGGGTTGGGCTACACCTTC.

The chain uses TRBV11-2 and TRBJ1-2, with 7 nucleotides matching TRBD1. V shed 6 bases and J 8 bases; nucleotides not matched to a gene: 15. CDR3 size: 15 residues. Per germline, CDR1 SGHAT and CDR2 FQNNGV. The CDR3 bases are TGTGCCAGCAGAGTTTTATATCAGGGGGTTGGGGGCTACACCTTC. It codes for CASRVLYQGVGGYTF.

V is TRBV28 and J is TRBJ2-7; D might be TRBD1 (5 bases). The germline V gene has CDR1 MDHEN and CDR2 SYDVKM. V gave up 5 bases and J gave up 4 bases, with 12 bases separating them. This CDR3 comprises 13 residues. The CDR3 loop reads CASSPSTEYEQYF. CDR3 nucleotides: TGTGCCAGCAGTCCCTCGACAGAGTACGAGCAGTACTTC. Complete variable domain (other parts from reference TRBV28 and TRBJ2-7): DVKVTQSSRYLVKRTGEKVFLECVQDMDHENMFWYRQDPGLGLRLIYFSYDVKMKEKGDIPEGYSVSREKKERFSLILESASTNQTSMYLCASSPSTEYEQYFGPGTRLTVT.

This chain links TRBV5-4 with TRBJ1-2; possible D gene TRBD1, 6 bases. V shed 3 bases and J shed 4 bases, with 16 bases lying between them. The CDR3 is 15 amino acids. Germline assignment: CDR1 SGHNT and CDR2 YYREEE (reference sequence). The CDR3 DNA reads TGTGCCAGCAGCTCCCAGGGGAGGGGTAGCTATGGCTACACCTTC. Translated, it gives CASSSQGRGSYGYTF. Combining the CDR3 with reference TRBV5-4 and TRBJ1-2 gives the whole variable domain ETGVTQSPTHLIKTRGQQVTLRCSSQSGHNTVSWYQQALGQGPQFIFQYYREEENGRGNFPPRFSGLQFPNYSSELNVNALELDDSALYLCASSSQGRGSYGYTFGSGTRLTVV.

V is TRBV28 and J is TRBJ2-1, with 10 positions matching TRBD2. The germline gives CDR1 MDHEN, CDR2 SYDVKM. J lost 13 bases, V lost 5 bases, and 11 bases had no gene match. The CDR3 has 14 amino acids. As DNA, the CDR3 is TGTGCCAGCAGTCCCCCTCTTATAGCGGGAGGTCAGTTCTTC. It specifies CASSPPLIAGGQFF.

The V call is TRBV3-1 (or the pseudogene TRBV3-2), the J call TRBJ2-1; 11 positions agree with TRBD2. Per the germline V gene, CDR1 is LGHDT and CDR2 is YNNKEL (reference sequence). The CDR3 loop spans 18 amino acids. Germline trimming cut 2 bases from V and 0 bases from J; bases unmatched to any gene: 6. In nucleotides, the CDR3 is TGTGCCAGCAGCCAACCGACTAGCGGGGCGAGCTCCTACAATGAGCAGTTCTTC. Amino acid sequence: CASSQPTSGASSYNEQFF.

The chain couples TRBV19 to TRBJ1-2; D perhaps matches TRBD1 (6 bases). Germline-derived CDR1 and CDR2 are LNHDA and SQIVND (reference sequence). This CDR3 is built from 16 residues. Deletions cut 5 bases from V and 4 bases from J, with 20 bases between. The CDR3 DNA reads TGTGCCAGTAGTCTGAGGGACAAACCGCCCCTCTATGGCTACACCTTC. It specifies CASSLRDKPPLYGYTF.

The rearrangement joins TRBV14 to TRBJ1-5; D gene uncertain. The length of the CDR3 is 13 residues. V lost 0 bases to trimming and J lost 6 bases, with 6 bases between them. Germline CDR1 is SGHDN and CDR2 is FVKESK. CDR3 sequence: CASSQDAVQPQHF. In nucleotides, the CDR3 is TGTGCCAGCAGCCAAGATGCGGTTCAGCCCCAGCATTTT.

This clone was recorded once. This rearrangement joins TRBV3-1 (or the pseudogene TRBV3-2) to TRBJ2-2; tentatively, D is TRBD2 (7 bases). The length of the CDR3 is 14 residues. V was pared by 4 bases and J by 6 bases, with 12 bases between. Germline-derived CDR1 and CDR2 are LGHDT and YNNKEL (reference sequence). This CDR3 is CASSLKGGAGELFF. The CDR3 DNA sequence: TGTGCCAGCAGCCTAAAGGGGGGGGCCGGGGAGCTGTTTTTT.